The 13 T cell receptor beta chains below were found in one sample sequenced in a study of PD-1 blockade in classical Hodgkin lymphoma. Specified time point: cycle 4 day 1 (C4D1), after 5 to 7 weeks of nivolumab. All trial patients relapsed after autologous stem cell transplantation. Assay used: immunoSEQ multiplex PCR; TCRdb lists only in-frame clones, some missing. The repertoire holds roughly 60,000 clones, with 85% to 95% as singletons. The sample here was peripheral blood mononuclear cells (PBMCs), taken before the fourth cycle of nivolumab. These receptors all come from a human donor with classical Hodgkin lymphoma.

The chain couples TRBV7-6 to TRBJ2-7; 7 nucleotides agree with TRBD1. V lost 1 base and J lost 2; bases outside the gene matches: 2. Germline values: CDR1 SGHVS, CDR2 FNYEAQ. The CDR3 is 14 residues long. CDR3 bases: TGTGCCAGCAGCTTAGGGACAGGCCCCTACGAGCAGTACTTC. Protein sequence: CASSLGTGPYEQYF. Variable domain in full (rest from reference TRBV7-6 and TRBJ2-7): GAGVSQSPRYKVTKRGQDVALRCDPISGHVSLYWYRQALGQGPEFLTYFNYEAQQDKSGLPNDRFSAERPEGSISTLTIQRTEQRDSAMYRCASSLGTGPYEQYFGPGTRLTVT.

CDR3 coding DNA: TGTGCCAGCACCTTGGAGGGGGGGGTTGTAGATACGCAGTATTTT. Translated, it gives CASTLEGGVVDTQYF. V gene TRBV6-1 combines with J gene TRBJ2-3; the D gene is possibly TRBD2 (7 bases). CDR3 length equals 15 residues. Trimming removed 7 bases from V and 5 bases from J, with 19 bases in between. Germline V gene lookup returns CDR1 MNHNS and CDR2 SASEGT.

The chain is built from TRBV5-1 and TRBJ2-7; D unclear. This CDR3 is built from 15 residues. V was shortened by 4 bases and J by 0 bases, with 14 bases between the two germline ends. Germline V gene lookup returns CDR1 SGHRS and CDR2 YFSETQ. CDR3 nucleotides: TGCGCCAGCAGCCTTCAAGCACAGCCCTCCTACGAGCAGTACTTC. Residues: CASSLQAQPSYEQYF.

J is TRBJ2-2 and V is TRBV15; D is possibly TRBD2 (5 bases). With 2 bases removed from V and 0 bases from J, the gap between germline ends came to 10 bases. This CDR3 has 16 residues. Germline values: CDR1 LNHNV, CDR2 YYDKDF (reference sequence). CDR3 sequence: CATSRTDSPNTGELFF. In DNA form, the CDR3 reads TGTGCCACCAGCAGAACGGACTCTCCGAACACCGGGGAGCTGTTTTTT.

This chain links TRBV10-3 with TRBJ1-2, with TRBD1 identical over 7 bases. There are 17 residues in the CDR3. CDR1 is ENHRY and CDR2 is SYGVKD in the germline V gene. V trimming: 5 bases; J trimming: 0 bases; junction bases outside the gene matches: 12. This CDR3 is CAISQHPGTAANYGYTF. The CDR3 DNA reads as TGTGCCATCAGTCAGCACCCTGGGACAGCTGCTAACTATGGCTACACCTTC.

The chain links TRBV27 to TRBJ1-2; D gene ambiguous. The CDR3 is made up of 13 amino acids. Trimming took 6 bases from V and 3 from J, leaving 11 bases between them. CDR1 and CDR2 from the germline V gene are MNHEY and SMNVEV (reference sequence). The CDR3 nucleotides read TGTGCCAGCAGGCGAAACGGGGACTATGGCTACACCTTC. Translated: CASRRNGDYGYTF.

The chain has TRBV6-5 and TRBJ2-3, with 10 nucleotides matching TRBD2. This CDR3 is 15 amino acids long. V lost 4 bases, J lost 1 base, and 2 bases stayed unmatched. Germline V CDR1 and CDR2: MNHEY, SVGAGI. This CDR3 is CASSWTSGRTDTQYF. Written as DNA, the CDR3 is TGTGCCAGCAGTTGGACTAGCGGACGCACAGATACGCAGTATTTT.

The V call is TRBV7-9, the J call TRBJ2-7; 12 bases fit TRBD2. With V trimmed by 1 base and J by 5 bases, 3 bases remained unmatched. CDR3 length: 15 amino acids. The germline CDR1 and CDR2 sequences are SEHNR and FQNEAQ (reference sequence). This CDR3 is CASSLEGLAGHEQYF. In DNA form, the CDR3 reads TGTGCCAGCAGCTTAGAAGGACTAGCGGGACACGAGCAGTACTTC. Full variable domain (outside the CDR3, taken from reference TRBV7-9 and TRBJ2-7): DTGVSQNPRHKITKRGQNVTFRCDPISEHNRLYWYRQTLGQGPEFLTYFQNEAQLEKSRLLSDRFSAERPKGSFSTLEIQRTEQGDSAMYLCASSLEGLAGHEQYFGPGTRLTVT.

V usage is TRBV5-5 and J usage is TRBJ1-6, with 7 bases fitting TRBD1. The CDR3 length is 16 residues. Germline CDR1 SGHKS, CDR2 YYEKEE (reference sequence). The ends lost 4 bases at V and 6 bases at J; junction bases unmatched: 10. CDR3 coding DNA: TGTGCCAGCAGCAGCCTGGGACAGCTGCGTAATTCACCCCTCCACTTT. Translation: CASSSLGQLRNSPLHF.

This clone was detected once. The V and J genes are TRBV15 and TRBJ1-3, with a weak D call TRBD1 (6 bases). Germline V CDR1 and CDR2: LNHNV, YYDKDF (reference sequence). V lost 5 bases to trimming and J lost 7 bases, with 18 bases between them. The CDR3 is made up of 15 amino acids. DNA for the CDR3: TGTGCCACCAGCGGAGGGCCGGGACAAGAGAACACCATATATTTT. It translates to CATSGGPGQENTIYF. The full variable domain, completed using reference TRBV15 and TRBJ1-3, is DAMVIQNPRYQVTQFGKPVTLSCSQTLNHNVMYWYQQKSSQAPKLLFHYYDKDFNNEADTPDNFQSRRPNTSFCFLDIRSPGLGDTAMYLCATSGGPGQENTIYFGEGSWLTVV.

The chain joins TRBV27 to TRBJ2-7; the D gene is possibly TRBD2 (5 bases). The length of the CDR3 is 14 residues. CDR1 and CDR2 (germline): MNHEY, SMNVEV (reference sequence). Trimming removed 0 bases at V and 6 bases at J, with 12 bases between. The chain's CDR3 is CASSLSLLGSEQYF. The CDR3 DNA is TGTGCCAGCAGTTTATCCCTCCTAGGGAGCGAGCAGTACTTC.

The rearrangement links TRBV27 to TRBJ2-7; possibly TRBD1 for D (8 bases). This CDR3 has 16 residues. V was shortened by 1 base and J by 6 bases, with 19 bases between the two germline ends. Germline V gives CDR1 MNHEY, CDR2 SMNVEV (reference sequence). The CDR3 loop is CASSLWEGQGAFEQYF. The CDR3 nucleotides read TGTGCCAGCAGTTTATGGGAGGGCCAGGGGGCGTTCGAGCAGTACTTC.

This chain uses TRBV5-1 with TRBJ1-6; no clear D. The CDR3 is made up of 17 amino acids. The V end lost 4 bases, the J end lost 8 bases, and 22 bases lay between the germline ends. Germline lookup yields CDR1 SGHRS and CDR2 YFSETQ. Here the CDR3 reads CASSPRHGERGDSPLHF. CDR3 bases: TGCGCCAGCAGCCCGAGACACGGGGAAAGAGGTGATTCACCCCTCCACTTT.